Presented here are 18 T cell receptor beta chains from one specimen sequenced in a study of T-cell memory formation after mild COVID-19. MiXCR, applied by TCRdb to the 5' RACE reads, yields one record per CDR3 protein. The sample lists roughly 130,000 distinct CDR3 sequences, around 15% seen once, with about 5% in the top ten. Sequenced sample: PBMCs or a T cell subset sorted from them (not recorded which). Source of these receptors: a man between 18 and 29 years old who had mild COVID-19 (a few samples of this study predate the infection). Cell type and time point are not known.

This clonotype has a handful of counts. The chain joins TRBV20-1 to TRBJ2-5, with 10 bases lining up with TRBD2. The CDR3 loop spans 15 amino acids. CDR1 is DFQATT, CDR2 SNEGSKA, per germline (reference sequence). V shed 2 bases, J shed 5 bases, and the junction held 8 bases outside the gene matches. The CDR3, as DNA: TGCAGTGCTAGATTGAGCGGGGGGGCCTGGGAGACCCAGTACTTC. This gives the protein CSARLSGGAWETQYF.

The J gene is TRBJ2-1, the V gene TRBV5-1, with D perhaps matching TRBD1 (6 bases). This CDR3 contains 12 residues. Per germline, CDR1 SGHRS and CDR2 YFSETQ. The ends were cut back, 4 bases at V and 10 bases at J, with 12 bases in the middle. Here the CDR3 DNA reads TGCGCCAGCAGCGGATCAGGGGACGAGCAGTTCTTC. Translated: CASSGSGDEQFF.

A few counts support this clonotype. The gene calls are TRBV27 and TRBJ2-7; D is uncertain. V was shortened by 6 bases and J by 2 bases, with 8 bases between the two germline ends. The CDR3 runs 12 residues. Germline loops: CDR1 MNHEY, CDR2 SMNVEV (reference sequence). DNA for the CDR3: TGTGCCAGCAGCTCAAATCCCTACGAGCAGTACGTC. This translates into CASSSNPYEQYV.

This clonotype was counted between two and nine times. The chain is built from TRBV10-3 and TRBJ2-3; D not certain. V was cut by 6 bases and J by 4 bases, with 8 bases left in between. The CDR3 sequence is 12 residues long. Germline CDR1 reads ENHRY; CDR2 reads SYGVKD. CDR3 bases: TGTGCCATCAGGGGAACGCCAGATACGCAGTATTTT. Its protein is CAIRGTPDTQYF.

Here the CDR3 reads CASNLGWLRAFF. The CDR3 DNA reads as TGTGCCAGCAACCTCGGTTGGCTCCGGGCTTTCTTT. The V gene is TRBV12-3 or TRBV12-4, the J gene TRBJ1-1; D is unclear. The CDR3 runs 12 residues. The V gene lost 7 bases and the J gene lost 11 bases, with 17 bases spanning the gap.

The genes are TRBV18 and TRBJ2-5, with 8 bases matching TRBD2. Germline V CDR1 and CDR2: KGHSH, LQKENI. Losses at the gene ends were 6 bases for V and 3 bases for J; bases not matched to a gene: 15. This CDR3 comprises 17 residues. CDR3 nucleotides: TGTGCCAGCTCCCTCAACTCGGGACTAGAGAAGGAAGAGACCCAGTACTTC. It yields the protein CASSLNSGLEKEETQYF.

In its sample, this clonotype was seen a few times. The CDR3 DNA reads TGCAGCGTTGCGCCCCTTAGCGGGGGGATTGAGACCCAGTACTTC. Its protein is CSVAPLSGGIETQYF. V gene TRBV29-1 combines with J gene TRBJ2-5, with 10 nucleotides matching TRBD2. CDR3 length equals 15 residues. With 4 bases clipped from V and 5 bases from J, the junction kept 10 bases outside the gene matches. Per germline, CDR1 SQVTM and CDR2 ANQGSEA.

The chain has TRBV2 and TRBJ2-7; 9 nucleotides line up with TRBD1. CDR3 length equals 16 residues. The germline CDR1 and CDR2 sequences are SNHLY and FYNNEI. This CDR3 reads CASSESPDRGDYEHYV. The CDR3 DNA is TGTGCCAGCAGTGAATCCCCGGACAGGGGCGACTACGAGCACTACGTC.

This clonotype has only a few counts. The chain has TRBV4-1 and TRBJ2-3; possibly TRBD1 or TRBD2 for D (5 bases each). Trimming stripped 1 base from V and 5 bases from J, with 16 bases between. The CDR3 consists of 16 residues. Looked up from germline, CDR1 is MGHRA and CDR2 is YSYEKL. Written as DNA, the CDR3 is TGCGCCAGCAGCCAAGGCTTCAGGGAGAGTATAGATACGCAGTATTTT. Translated: CASSQGFRESIDTQYF.

This clonotype was counted only a few times. J is TRBJ2-3 and V is TRBV5-1, with D tentatively TRBD1 or TRBD2 (5 bases each). V lost 5 bases to trimming and J lost 2 bases, with 12 bases between them. This CDR3 is built from 14 residues. Germline-derived CDR1 and CDR2 are SGHRS and YFSETQ. CDR3 residues: CASSPGPSTDTQYF. Here the CDR3 DNA reads TGCGCCAGCAGTCCGGGACCCTCCACAGATACGCAGTATTTT.

The CDR3 loop is CASSLVPGQNEKLFF. Here the CDR3 DNA reads TGCGCCAGCAGCTTGGTTCCGGGACAGAATGAAAAACTGTTTTTT. This chain joins TRBV5-1 and TRBJ1-4; 7 positions agree with TRBD1. Germline lookup yields CDR1 SGHRS and CDR2 YFSETQ. After removal of 0 bases from V and 5 bases from J, the junction contained 4 bases not matched to a gene. The CDR3 length is 15 residues. Supplemented by reference TRBV5-1 and TRBJ1-4, the full variable domain reads KAGVTQTPRYLIKTRGQQVTLSCSPISGHRSVSWYQQTPGQGLQFLFEYFSETQRNKGNFPGRFSGRQFSNSRSEMNVSTLELGDSALYLCASSLVPGQNEKLFFGSGTQLSVL.

This clonotype turned up a few times. This chain connects TRBV12-3 or TRBV12-4 to TRBJ2-1; 11 nucleotides agree with TRBD2. CDR3 length: 16 residues. V dropped 5 bases and J dropped 7; count of bases not matched to a gene: 10. CDR3 residues: CASSRTTSGGDNEQFF. DNA of the CDR3: TGTGCCAGCAGTAGAACCACTAGCGGGGGAGATAATGAGCAGTTCTTC.

The table lists this clonotype with a few counts. The V call is TRBV6-6, the J call TRBJ2-7; a weak D match, TRBD1 (5 bases). Trimming pared 6 bases from V and 8 bases from J, leaving 17 bases between. Germline assignment: CDR1 MNHNY and CDR2 SVGAGI (reference sequence). The CDR3 covers 13 residues. CDR3 nucleotides: TGTGCCAGCAGCCCCCAAGGGCCAGGGCAGCAGTACGTC. Protein product: CASSPQGPGQQYV.

This clonotype appeared many times. The chain is built from TRBV20-1 and TRBJ1-1; tentatively, D is TRBD1 (5 bases). The V end lost 2 bases, the J end lost 3 bases, and 16 bases lay between the germline ends. The CDR3 spans 15 residues. Germline CDR1 is DFQATT and CDR2 is SNEGSKA (reference sequence). CDR3 sequence (DNA): TGCAGTGCTAGATCGGGGGGAAGACGGGACACTGAAGCTTTCTTT. Translating it yields CSARSGGRRDTEAFF.

The rearrangement joins TRBV5-1 to TRBJ2-5; the D gene could be TRBD1 or TRBD2 (5 bases each). Germline loops: CDR1 SGHRS, CDR2 YFSETQ. The CDR3 covers 14 residues. V was trimmed by 3 bases and J by 4 bases, leaving 13 bases between them. The CDR3 sequence is CASSWAEGRETQYF. In nucleotides, the CDR3 is TGCGCCAGCAGCTGGGCCGAGGGGCGAGAGACCCAGTACTTC.

The chain recombines TRBV5-1 with TRBJ2-5, with 8 bases matching TRBD2. V shed 4 bases and J 4 bases; nucleotides not matched to a gene: 15. The CDR3 extends over 17 amino acids. Germline loops: CDR1 SGHRS, CDR2 YFSETQ. This CDR3 reads CASSLGLGGSEGETQYF. Here the CDR3 DNA reads TGCGCCAGCAGCCTGGGACTAGGGGGGTCGGAAGGAGAGACCCAGTACTTC.

The chain uses TRBV12-3 or TRBV12-4 and TRBJ1-3, with 7 bases matching TRBD1. CDR3 length: 16 residues. V dropped 3 bases and J dropped 7; count of bases not matched to a gene: 12. CDR3 sequence: CASSFRPGGVSNTIYF. CDR3 DNA sequence: TGTGCCAGCAGTTTTAGGCCAGGGGGAGTCTCCAACACCATATATTTT.

This clonotype showed up just a few times. V usage is TRBV12-3 or TRBV12-4 and J usage is TRBJ1-6; the D gene is possibly TRBD1 (5 bases). Trimming stripped 6 bases from V and 13 bases from J, with 16 bases between. The CDR3 loop spans 13 amino acids. CDR3 bases: TGTGCCAGCAGAAAGGGACGGGTGGGGCCCCTCCACTTT. As protein: CASRKGRVGPLHF.